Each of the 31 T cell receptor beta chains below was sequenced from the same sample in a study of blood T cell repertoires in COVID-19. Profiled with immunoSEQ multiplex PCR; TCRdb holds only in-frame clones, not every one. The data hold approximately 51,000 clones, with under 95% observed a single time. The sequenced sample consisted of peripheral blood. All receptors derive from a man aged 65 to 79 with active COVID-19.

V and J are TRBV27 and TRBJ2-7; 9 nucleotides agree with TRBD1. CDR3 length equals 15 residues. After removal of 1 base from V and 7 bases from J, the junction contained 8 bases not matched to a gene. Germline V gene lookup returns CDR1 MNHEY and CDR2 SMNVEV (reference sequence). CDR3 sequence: CASSLFTGGSWEQYF. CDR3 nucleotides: TGTGCCAGCAGTTTATTTACAGGGGGCTCATGGGAGCAGTACTTC.

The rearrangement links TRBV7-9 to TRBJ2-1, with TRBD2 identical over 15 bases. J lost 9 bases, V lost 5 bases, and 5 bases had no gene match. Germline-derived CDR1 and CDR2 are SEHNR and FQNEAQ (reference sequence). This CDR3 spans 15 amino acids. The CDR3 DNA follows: TGTGCCAGCAGCGCAAGGACTAGCGGGGGGGTTGAGCAGTTCTTC. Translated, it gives CASSARTSGGVEQFF.

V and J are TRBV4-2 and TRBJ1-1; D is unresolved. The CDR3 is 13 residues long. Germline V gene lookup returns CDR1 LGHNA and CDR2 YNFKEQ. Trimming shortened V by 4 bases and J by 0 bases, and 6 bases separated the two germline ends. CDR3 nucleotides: TGTGCCAGCAGCCTGGGAGTGAACACTGAAGCTTTCTTT. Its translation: CASSLGVNTEAFF.

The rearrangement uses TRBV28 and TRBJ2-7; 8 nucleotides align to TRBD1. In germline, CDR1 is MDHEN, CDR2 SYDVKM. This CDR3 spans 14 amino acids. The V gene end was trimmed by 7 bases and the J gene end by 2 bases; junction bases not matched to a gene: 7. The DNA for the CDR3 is TGTGCCAGCACCCGACAGGGGACGACCTACGAGCAGTACTTC. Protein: CASTRQGTTYEQYF.

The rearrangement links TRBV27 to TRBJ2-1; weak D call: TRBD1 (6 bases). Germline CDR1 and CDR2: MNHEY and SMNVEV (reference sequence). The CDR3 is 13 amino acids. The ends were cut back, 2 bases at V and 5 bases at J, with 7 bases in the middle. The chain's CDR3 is CASSLGTNNEQFF. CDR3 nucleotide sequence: TGTGCCAGCAGTTTAGGGACAAACAATGAGCAGTTCTTC.

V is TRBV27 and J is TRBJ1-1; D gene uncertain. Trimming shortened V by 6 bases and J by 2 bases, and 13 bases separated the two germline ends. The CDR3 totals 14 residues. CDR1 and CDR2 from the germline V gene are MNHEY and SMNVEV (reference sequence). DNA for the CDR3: TGTGCCAGCAGGAGGGTGGATTACAACACTGAAGCTTTCTTT. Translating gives CASRRVDYNTEAFF.

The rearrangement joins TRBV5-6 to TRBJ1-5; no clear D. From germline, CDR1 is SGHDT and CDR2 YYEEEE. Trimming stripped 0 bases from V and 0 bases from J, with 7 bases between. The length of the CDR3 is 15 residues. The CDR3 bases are TGTGCCAGCAGCTTGGTAGCGAATAGCAATCAGCCCCAGCATTTT. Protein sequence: CASSLVANSNQPQHF.

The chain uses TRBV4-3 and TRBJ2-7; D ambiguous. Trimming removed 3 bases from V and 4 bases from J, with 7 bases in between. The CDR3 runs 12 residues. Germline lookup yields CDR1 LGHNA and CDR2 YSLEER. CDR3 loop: CASSQTHYEQYF. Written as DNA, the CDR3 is TGCGCCAGCAGCCAGACTCATTACGAGCAGTACTTC.

The DNA for the CDR3 is TGTGCCAGCAGCAAAGCCTTACAGGGGACGTACTACAATGAGCAGTTCTTC. This sequence encodes CASSKALQGTYYNEQFF. V and J are TRBV21-1 and TRBJ2-1; the table calls TRBD1, which could not be checked here. TRBV21-1 has pseudogene status. The CDR3 runs to 17 residues.

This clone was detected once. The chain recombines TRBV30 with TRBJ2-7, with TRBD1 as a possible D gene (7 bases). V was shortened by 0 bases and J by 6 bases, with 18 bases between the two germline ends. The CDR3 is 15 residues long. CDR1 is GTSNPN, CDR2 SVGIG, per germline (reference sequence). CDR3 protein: CAWSVQEGANREQYF. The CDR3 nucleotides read TGTGCCTGGAGTGTACAGGAGGGGGCGAACCGCGAGCAGTACTTC.

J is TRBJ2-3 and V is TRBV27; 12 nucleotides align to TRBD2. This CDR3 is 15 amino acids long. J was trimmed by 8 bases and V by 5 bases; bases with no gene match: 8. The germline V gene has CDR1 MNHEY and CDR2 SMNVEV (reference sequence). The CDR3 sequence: CASSPTSGGPRTQYF. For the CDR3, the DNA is TGTGCCAGCAGTCCAACTAGCGGGGGGCCCCGTACGCAGTATTTT.

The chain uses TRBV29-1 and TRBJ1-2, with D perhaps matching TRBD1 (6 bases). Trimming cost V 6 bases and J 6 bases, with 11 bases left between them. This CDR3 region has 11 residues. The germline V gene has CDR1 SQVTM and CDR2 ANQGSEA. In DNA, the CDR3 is TGCAGCGTATCGCCAGGGGATGGCTACACCTTC. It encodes CSVSPGDGYTF.

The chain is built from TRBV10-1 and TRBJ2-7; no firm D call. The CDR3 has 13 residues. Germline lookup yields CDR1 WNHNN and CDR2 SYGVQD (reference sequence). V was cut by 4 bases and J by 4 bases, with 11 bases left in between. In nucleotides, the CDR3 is TGCGCCAGCAGTGGAACCGACGGGTACGAGCAGTACTTC. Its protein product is CASSGTDGYEQYF.

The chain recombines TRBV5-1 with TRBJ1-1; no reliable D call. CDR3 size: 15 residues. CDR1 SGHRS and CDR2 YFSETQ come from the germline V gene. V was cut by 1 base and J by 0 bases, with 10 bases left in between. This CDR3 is CASSLFADMNTEAFF. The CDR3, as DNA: TGCGCCAGCAGCTTGTTTGCGGATATGAACACTGAAGCTTTCTTT.

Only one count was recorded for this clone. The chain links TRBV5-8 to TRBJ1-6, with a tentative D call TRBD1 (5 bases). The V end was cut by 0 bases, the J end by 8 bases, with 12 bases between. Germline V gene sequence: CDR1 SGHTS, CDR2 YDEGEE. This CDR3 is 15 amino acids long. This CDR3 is CASSLANRTDSPLHF. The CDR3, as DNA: TGTGCCAGCAGCTTGGCCAACAGGACGGATTCACCCCTCCACTTT.

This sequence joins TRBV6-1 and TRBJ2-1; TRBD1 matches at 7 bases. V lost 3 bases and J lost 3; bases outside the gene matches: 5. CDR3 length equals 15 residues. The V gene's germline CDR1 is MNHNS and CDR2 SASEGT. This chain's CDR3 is CASSERRGLYNEQFF. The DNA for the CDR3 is TGTGCCAGCAGTGAGAGAAGGGGGCTCTACAATGAGCAGTTCTTC.

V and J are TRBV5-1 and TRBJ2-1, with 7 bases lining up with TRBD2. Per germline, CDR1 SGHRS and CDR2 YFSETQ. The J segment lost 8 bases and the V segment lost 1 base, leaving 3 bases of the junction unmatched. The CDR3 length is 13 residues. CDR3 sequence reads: CASSLMSGDEQFF. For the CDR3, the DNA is TGCGCCAGCAGCTTGATGAGCGGGGATGAGCAGTTCTTC.

The CDR3 here is CASREQGAYGYTF. The CDR3 nucleotides read TGTGCCAGCAGGGAACAGGGGGCTTATGGCTACACCTTC. This chain links TRBV28 with TRBJ1-2; 9 positions agree with TRBD1. The ends lost 6 bases at V and 5 bases at J; junction bases unmatched: 4. The CDR3 contains 13 residues. CDR1 is MDHEN and CDR2 is SYDVKM in the germline V gene.

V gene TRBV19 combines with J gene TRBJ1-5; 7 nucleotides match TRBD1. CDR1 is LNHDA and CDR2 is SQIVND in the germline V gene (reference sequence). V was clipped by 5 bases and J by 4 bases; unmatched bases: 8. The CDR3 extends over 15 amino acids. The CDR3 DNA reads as TGTGCCAGTAGTCCTAAGCAGGGGGGTAATCAGCCCCAGCATTTT. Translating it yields CASSPKQGGNQPQHF.

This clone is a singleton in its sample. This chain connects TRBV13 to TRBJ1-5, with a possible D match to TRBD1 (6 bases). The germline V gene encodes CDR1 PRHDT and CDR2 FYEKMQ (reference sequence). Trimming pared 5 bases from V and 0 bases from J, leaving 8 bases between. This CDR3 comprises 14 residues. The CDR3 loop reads CASSQGTSNQPQHF. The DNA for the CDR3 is TGTGCCAGCAGCCAGGGGACTAGCAATCAGCCCCAGCATTTT.

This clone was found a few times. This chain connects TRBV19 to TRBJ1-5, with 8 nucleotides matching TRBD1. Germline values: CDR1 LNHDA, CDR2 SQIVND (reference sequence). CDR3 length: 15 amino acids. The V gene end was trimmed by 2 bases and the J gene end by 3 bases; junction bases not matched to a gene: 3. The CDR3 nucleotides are TGTGCCAGTAGTATACAGGGGGCAGTCAATCAGCCCCAGCATTTT. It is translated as CASSIQGAVNQPQHF.

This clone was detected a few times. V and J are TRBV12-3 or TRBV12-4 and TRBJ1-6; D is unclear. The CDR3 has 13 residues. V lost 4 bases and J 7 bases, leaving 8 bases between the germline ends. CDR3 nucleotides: TGTGCCAGCAGTTCGAGGCTGAATTCACCCCTCCACTTT. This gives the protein CASSSRLNSPLHF.

The CDR3 DNA follows: TGTGCCAGCTCACCTCGGGAGAACTATGGCTACACCTTC. It encodes CASSPRENYGYTF. This sequence joins TRBV18 and TRBJ1-2; D is uncertain. Per germline, CDR1 KGHSH and CDR2 LQKENI. CDR3 length: 13 residues. V was shortened by 3 bases and J by 2 bases, with 7 bases between the two germline ends. Drawing the rest from reference TRBV18 and TRBJ1-2, the complete variable domain is NAGVMQNPRHLVRRRGQEARLRCSPMKGHSHVYWYRQLPEEGLKFMVYLQKENIIDESGMPKERFSAEFPKEGPSILRIQQVVRGDSAAYFCASSPRENYGYTFGSGTRLTVV.

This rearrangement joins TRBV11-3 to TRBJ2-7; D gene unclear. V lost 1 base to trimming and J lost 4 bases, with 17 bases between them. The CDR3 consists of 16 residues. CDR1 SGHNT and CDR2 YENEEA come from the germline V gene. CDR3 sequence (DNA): TGTGCCAGCAGCTTAGGGGCCCAATCCTTCCCATACGAGCAGTACTTC. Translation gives CASSLGAQSFPYEQYF. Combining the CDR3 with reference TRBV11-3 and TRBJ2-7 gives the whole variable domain EAGVVQSPRYKIIEKKQPVAFWCNPISGHNTLYWYLQNLGQGPELLIRYENEEAVDDSQLPKDRFSAERLKGVDSTLKIQPAELGDSAVYLCASSLGAQSFPYEQYFGPGTRLTVT.

In nucleotides, the CDR3 is TGTGCCAGCAGCGATGGGACAGGGAGACAGTACTTC. This encodes CASSDGTGRQYF. The chain couples TRBV9 to TRBJ2-7; 9 bases match TRBD1. The germline V gene encodes CDR1 SGDLS and CDR2 YYNGEE. CDR3 length equals 12 residues. After removal of 3 bases from V and 10 bases from J, the junction contained 5 bases not matched to a gene.

DNA for the CDR3: TGTGCCAGCAGTTACACGGCCACGGGCACTGAAGCTTTCTTT. Translating gives CASSYTATGTEAFF. The genes are TRBV6-6 and TRBJ1-1; no definite D call. Germline V gene sequence: CDR1 MNHNY, CDR2 SVGAGI (reference sequence). V lost 2 bases and J lost 4, with 11 bases in between. The CDR3 has 14 amino acids.

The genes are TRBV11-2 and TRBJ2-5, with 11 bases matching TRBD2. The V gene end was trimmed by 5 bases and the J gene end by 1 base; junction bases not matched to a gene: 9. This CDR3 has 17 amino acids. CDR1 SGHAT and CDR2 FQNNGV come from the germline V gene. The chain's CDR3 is CASSPGAGLAGQETQYF. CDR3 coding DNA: TGTGCCAGCAGCCCCGGAGCCGGACTAGCGGGCCAAGAGACCCAGTACTTC. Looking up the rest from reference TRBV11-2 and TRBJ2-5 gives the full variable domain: EAGVAQSPRYKIIEKRQSVAFWCNPISGHATLYWYQQILGQGPKLLIQFQNNGVVDDSQLPKDRFSAERLKGVDSTLKIQPAKLEDSAVYLCASSPGAGLAGQETQYFGPGTRLLVL.

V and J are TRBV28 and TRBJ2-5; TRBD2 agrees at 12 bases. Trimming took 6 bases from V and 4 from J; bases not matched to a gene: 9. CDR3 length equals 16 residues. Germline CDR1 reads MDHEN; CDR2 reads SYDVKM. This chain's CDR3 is CASRSTGTSGLETQYF. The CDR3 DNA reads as TGTGCCAGCAGATCTACCGGGACTAGCGGGTTAGAGACCCAGTACTTC.

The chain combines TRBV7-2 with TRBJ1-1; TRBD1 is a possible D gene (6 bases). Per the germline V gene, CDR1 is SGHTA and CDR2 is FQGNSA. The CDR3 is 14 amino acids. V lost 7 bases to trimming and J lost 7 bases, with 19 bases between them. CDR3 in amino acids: CASTTTRGTGEAFF. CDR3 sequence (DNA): TGTGCCAGCACCACAACGAGGGGGACCGGTGAAGCTTTCTTT.

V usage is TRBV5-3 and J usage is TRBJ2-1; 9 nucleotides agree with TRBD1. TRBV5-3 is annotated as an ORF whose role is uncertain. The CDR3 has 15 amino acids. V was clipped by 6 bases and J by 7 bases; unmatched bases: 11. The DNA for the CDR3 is TGTGCCAGAACCACAATGGGGACAGGGAAAAATGAGCAGTTCTTC. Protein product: CARTTMGTGKNEQFF.

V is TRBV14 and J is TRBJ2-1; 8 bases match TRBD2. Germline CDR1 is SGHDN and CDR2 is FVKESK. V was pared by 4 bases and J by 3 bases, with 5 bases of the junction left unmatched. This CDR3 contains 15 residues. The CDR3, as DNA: TGTGCCAGCAGCCCTAGCGGGTTTTACTACAATGAGCAGTTCTTC. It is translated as CASSPSGFYYNEQFF.